The rows below give T cell receptor beta chains drawn from one sample of a study of beta chain features in type 1 diabetes. The table came from immunoSEQ multiplex PCR; TCRdb's copy has only in-frame clones and leaves some out. The table has around 140,000 clones, approximately 13% seen once. Source material: central memory CD4+ T cells from blood. Every receptor here comes from a man aged 18 to 35 with type 1 diabetes. The CDR3 runs from the conserved cysteine through the conserved F or W. The D gene is left open where the match is weak. For some rows the clone size is stated as once, few or many, or as a class when expanded; others skip it.

D: TRBD1
J: TRBJ2-2
V: TRBV30
size: few
DNA: TGTGCACAGGGGGAGAACACCGGGGAGCTGTTTTTT
CDR3: CAQGENTGELFF

D: TRBD1
J: TRBJ1-4
V: TRBV28
size: many
DNA: TGTGCCAGCCGGGACAGTCGTAATGAAAAACTGTTTTTT
CDR3: CASRDSRNEKLFF

D: .
J: TRBJ2-7
V: TRBV30
size: .
DNA: TGTGCCTGGGACAGGTCTGGCTCCTACGAGCAGTACTTC
CDR3: CAWDRSGSYEQYF

D: TRBD1
J: TRBJ1-1
V: TRBV18
size: few
DNA: TGTGCCAGCTCACCCTGGGACAGGGTCGCTGAAGCTTTCTTT
CDR3: CASSPWDRVAEAFF

D: .
J: TRBJ2-3
V: TRBV27
size: many
DNA: TGTGCCAGCAGCACACAGGGCTTTAGTGGTACGCAGTATTTT
CDR3: CASSTQGFSGTQYF

D: .
J: TRBJ2-7
V: TRBV29-1
size: few
DNA: TGCAGCGTTCGTGGAACCTACGAGCAGTACTTC
CDR3: CSVRGTYEQYF

D: TRBD1
J: TRBJ2-5
V: TRBV6-1
size: once
DNA: TGTGCCAGCAGGGGACAGGGAGGAACAGAGACCCAGTACTTC
CDR3: CASRGQGGTETQYF

D: .
J: TRBJ1-6
V: TRBV6-1
size: .
DNA: TGTGCCAGCGTTGCGGGGGGAAAGGGTAATTCACCCCTCCACTTT
CDR3: CASVAGGKGNSPLHF

D: TRBD2
J: TRBJ2-5
V: TRBV2
size: few
DNA: TGTGCCAGCAGTGGGGGACTAGCGGAGCAAGAGACCCAGTACTTC
CDR3: CASSGGLAEQETQYF

D: .
J: TRBJ2-1
V: TRBV30
size: .
DNA: TGTGCCTGGAGCTGGGGGGGGCATCCCTACAATGAGCAGTTCTTC
CDR3: CAWSWGGHPYNEQFF

D: .
J: TRBJ1-2
V: TRBV4-1
size: .
DNA: TGCGCCAGCAGCCCAGGGGCGTCAGGGGAAGCCTATGGCTACACCTTC
CDR3: CASSPGASGEAYGYTF

D: .
J: TRBJ2-7
V: TRBV19
size: .
DNA: TGTGCCACCTCAACCTTTCCGGTCTACGAGCAGTACTTC
CDR3: CATSTFPVYEQYF

D: .
J: TRBJ2-3
V: TRBV2
size: few
DNA: TGTGCCAGCAGTGAAGCCGCCCCAGATACGCAGTATTTT
CDR3: CASSEAAPDTQYF

D: .
J: TRBJ2-5
V: TRBV20-1
size: .
DNA: TGCAGTGCTAGAGGTATCGAGACCCAGTACTTC
CDR3: CSARGIETQYF

D: .
J: TRBJ2-5
V: TRBV13
size: .
DNA: TGTGCCAGCAGCCCCCCTGGGAAGGTCTCTCTAGGGGAGACCCAGTACTTC
CDR3: CASSPPGKVSLGETQYF

D: .
J: TRBJ2-3
V: TRBV29-1
size: few
DNA: TGCAGCATACTAGGATTTAGCACAGATACGCAGTATTTT
CDR3: CSILGFSTDTQYF

D: .
J: TRBJ2-7
V: TRBV12-5
size: .
DNA: TGTGCTAGTGGTTTAGACCCCCCGGGGGCCGAGCAGTACTTC
CDR3: CASGLDPPGAEQYF

D: .
J: TRBJ2-7
V: TRBV7-9
size: few
DNA: TGTGCCAGCAGCGGATCGACAGCCTCCGAGCAGTACTTC
CDR3: CASSGSTASEQYF

D: TRBD2
J: TRBJ2-1
V: TRBV28
size: many
DNA: TGTGCCAGCATTACCGCGGGACTAGCGGGAGAGAATGAGCAGTTCTTC
CDR3: CASITAGLAGENEQFF

D: .
J: TRBJ2-7
V: TRBV9
size: .
DNA: TGTGCCAGCAGCGTAGCTCCGGGAACCTACGAGCAGTACTTC
CDR3: CASSVAPGTYEQYF

D: TRBD2
J: TRBJ2-1
V: TRBV30
size: few
DNA: TGTGCCTGGAGGACCGGACTAGCGGGGGGCAATGAGCAGTTCTTC
CDR3: CAWRTGLAGGNEQFF

D: .
J: TRBJ2-3
V: TRBV2
size: few
DNA: TGTGCCAGCAGTGACCGGGGGAATACGCAGTATTTT
CDR3: CASSDRGNTQYF

D: .
J: TRBJ2-5
V: TRBV4-1
size: .
DNA: TGCGCCAGCAGCCAAGAACCCCCTGGTTTAGAGACCCAGTACTTC
CDR3: CASSQEPPGLETQYF

D: .
J: TRBJ1-2
V: TRBV28
size: .
DNA: TGTGCCAGCAACACCGTCGGGTATGACAACTATGGCTACACCTTC
CDR3: CASNTVGYDNYGYTF

D: .
J: TRBJ2-2
V: TRBV29-1
size: few
DNA: TGCAGCGTTGTAAATTTTCCAGCGGGGAACACCGGGGAGCTGTTTTTT
CDR3: CSVVNFPAGNTGELFF

D: .
J: TRBJ2-2
V: TRBV27
size: .
DNA: TGTGCCAGCAGTTTTTCGGGCAGGGTGAACACCGGGGAGCTGTTTTTT
CDR3: CASSFSGRVNTGELFF

D: TRBD1
J: TRBJ2-7
V: TRBV11-3
size: few
DNA: TGTGCCAGCAGCCCCTTCGAGGGACAGGGGTACTACGAGCAGTACTTC
CDR3: CASSPFEGQGYYEQYF

D: .
J: TRBJ2-7
V: TRBV18
size: .
DNA: TGTGCCAGCTCACCCCCACATAGCTCCTACGAGCAGTACTTC
CDR3: CASSPPHSSYEQYF

D: TRBD1
J: TRBJ2-2
V: TRBV6-5
size: few
DNA: TGTGCCAGCAGTTCAACAGGGGGCACCGGGGAGCTGTTTTTT
CDR3: CASSSTGGTGELFF

D: .
J: TRBJ1-1
V: TRBV7-7
size: .
DNA: TGTGCCAGCAGCCGGGACATGAACACTGAAGCTTTCTTT
CDR3: CASSRDMNTEAFF

D: TRBD1
J: TRBJ1-5
V: TRBV6-1
size: .
DNA: TGTGCCGGGGGACAGCTGGCAAATCAGCCCCAGCATTTT
CDR3: CAGGQLANQPQHF

D: .
J: TRBJ2-7
V: TRBV6-5
size: .
DNA: TGTGCCAGCAGTCCGGACGGCACCTACGAGCAGTACTTC
CDR3: CASSPDGTYEQYF

D: .
J: TRBJ1-1
V: TRBV27
size: few
DNA: TGTGCCAGCAGGCCACTGGGGGAGAACACTGAAGCTTTCTTT
CDR3: CASRPLGENTEAFF

D: .
J: TRBJ1-3
V: TRBV11-3
size: few
DNA: TGTGCCAGCAGCTTAGGACCAAACACCATATATTTT
CDR3: CASSLGPNTIYF

D: .
J: TRBJ1-2
V: TRBV27
size: once
DNA: TGTGCCAGCAGTTTCGGCGGGGGCCCCGGCTACACCTTC
CDR3: CASSFGGGPGYTF

D: .
J: TRBJ2-1
V: TRBV28
size: few
DNA: TGTGCCAGCAGCCCTGCCACATACAATGAGCAGTTCTTC
CDR3: CASSPATYNEQFF

D: .
J: TRBJ1-2
V: TRBV6-6
size: few
DNA: TGTGCCAGCCTCAGGGGAGGAGGCTATGGCTACACCTTC
CDR3: CASLRGGGYGYTF

D: .
J: TRBJ2-7
V: TRBV4-2
size: .
DNA: TGTGCCAGCAGCCAAGATACTTTATACGAGCAGTACTTC
CDR3: CASSQDTLYEQYF

D: TRBD1
J: TRBJ2-1
V: TRBV18
size: few
DNA: TGTGCCAGCTCACCCGGGACAGGGAGACACAATGAGCAGTTCTTC
CDR3: CASSPGTGRHNEQFF